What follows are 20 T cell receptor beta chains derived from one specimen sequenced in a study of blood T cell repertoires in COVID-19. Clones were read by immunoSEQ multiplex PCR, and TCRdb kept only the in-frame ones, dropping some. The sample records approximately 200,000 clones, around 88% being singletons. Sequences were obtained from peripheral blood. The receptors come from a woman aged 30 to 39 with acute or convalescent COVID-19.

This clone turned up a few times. DNA for the CDR3: TGTGCCAGCAGTGCCCCTGACAGTGCTGGCTACACCTTC. Translating it yields CASSAPDSAGYTF. This chain links TRBV2 with TRBJ1-2; maybe TRBD1 (5 bases). Germline loops: CDR1 SNHLY, CDR2 FYNNEI. V lost 4 bases and J lost 7, with 13 bases in between. The CDR3 totals 13 residues.

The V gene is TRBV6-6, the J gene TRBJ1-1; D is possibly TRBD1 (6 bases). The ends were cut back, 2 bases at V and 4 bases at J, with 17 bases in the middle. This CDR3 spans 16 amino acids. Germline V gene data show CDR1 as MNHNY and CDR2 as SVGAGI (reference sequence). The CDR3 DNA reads TGTGCCAGCAGTTACGCCCTAGGGGGAGAGGGCACTGAAGCTTTCTTT. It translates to CASSYALGGEGTEAFF.

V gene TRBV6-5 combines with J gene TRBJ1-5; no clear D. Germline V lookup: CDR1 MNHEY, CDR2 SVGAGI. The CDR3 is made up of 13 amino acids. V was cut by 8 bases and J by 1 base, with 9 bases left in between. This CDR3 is CASSPGSNQPQHF. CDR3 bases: TGTGCCAGCTCCCCCGGGAGCAATCAGCCCCAGCATTTT.

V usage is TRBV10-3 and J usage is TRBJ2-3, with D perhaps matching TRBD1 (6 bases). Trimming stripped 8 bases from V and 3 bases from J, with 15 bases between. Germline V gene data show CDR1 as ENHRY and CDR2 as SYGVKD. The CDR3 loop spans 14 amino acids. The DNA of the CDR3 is TGTGCCATCGCAAGGGGGTTGGAAACAGATACGCAGTATTTT. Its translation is CAIARGLETDTQYF.

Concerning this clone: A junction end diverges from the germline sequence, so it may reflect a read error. Here the CDR3 DNA reads TGCAGTGCTAGAGTCACTATAATTCTCTTC. Its translation is CSARVTIILF. The rearrangement uses TRBV20-1 and TRBJ2-7, with no clear D. This CDR3 is built from 10 residues. Germline V gives CDR1 DFQATT, CDR2 SNEGSKA (reference sequence).

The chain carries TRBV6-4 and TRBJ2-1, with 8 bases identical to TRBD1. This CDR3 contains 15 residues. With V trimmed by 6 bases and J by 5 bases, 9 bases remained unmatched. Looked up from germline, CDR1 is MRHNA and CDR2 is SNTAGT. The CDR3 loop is CASSLMTGVHNEQFF. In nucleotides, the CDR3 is TGTGCCAGCAGCCTCATGACAGGGGTGCACAATGAGCAGTTCTTC.

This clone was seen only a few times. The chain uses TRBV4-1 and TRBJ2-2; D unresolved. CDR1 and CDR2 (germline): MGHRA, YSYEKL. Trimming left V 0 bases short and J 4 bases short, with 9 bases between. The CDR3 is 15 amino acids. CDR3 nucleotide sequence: TGCGCCAGCAGCCAAGAGCGGTTTTTCACCGGGGAGCTGTTTTTT. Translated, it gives CASSQERFFTGELFF.

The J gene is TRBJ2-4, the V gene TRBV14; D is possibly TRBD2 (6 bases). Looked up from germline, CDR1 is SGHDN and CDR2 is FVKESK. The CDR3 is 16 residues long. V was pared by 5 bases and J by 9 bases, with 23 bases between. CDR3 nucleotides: TGTGCCAGCAGCGGACGGGACTTCAAGTTGTACGGCATTCAGTACTTC. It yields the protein CASSGRDFKLYGIQYF.

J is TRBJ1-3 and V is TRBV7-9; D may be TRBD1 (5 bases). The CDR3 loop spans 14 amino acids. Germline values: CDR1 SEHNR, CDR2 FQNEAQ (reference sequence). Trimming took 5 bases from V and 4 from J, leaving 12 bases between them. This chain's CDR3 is CASSPGTPGNTIYF. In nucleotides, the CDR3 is TGTGCCAGCAGCCCGGGGACTCCGGGAAACACCATATATTTT.

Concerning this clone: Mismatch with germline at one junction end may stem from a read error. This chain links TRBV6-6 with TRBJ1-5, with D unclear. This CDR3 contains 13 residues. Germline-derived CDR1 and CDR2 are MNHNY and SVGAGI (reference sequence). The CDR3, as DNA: TGTGCCAGCAGCAAGGTTAGCGATCAGCCCCAGCATTTT. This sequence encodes CASSKVSDQPQHF.

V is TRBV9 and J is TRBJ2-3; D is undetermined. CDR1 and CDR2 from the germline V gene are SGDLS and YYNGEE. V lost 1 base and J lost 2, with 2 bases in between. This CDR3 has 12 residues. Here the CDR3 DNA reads TGTGCCAGCAGCGTACTCACAGATACGCAGTATTTT. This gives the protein CASSVLTDTQYF.

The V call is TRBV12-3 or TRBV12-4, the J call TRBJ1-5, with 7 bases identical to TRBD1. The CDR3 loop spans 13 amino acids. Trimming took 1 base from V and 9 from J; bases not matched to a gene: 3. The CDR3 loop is CASSLETGRPQHF. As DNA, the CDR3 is TGTGCCAGCAGTTTAGAGACAGGGCGGCCCCAGCATTTT.

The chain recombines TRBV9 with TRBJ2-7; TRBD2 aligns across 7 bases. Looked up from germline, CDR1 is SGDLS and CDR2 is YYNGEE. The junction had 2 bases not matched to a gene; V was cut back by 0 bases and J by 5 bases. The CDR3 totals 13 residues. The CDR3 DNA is TGTGCCAGCAGCGTAGGGGACTACCACGAGCAGTACTTC. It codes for CASSVGDYHEQYF.

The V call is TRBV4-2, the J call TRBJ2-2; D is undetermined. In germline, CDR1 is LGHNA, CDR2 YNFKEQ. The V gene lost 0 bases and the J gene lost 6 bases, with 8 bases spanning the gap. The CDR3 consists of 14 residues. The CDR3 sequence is CASSQDRTPGELFF. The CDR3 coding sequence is TGTGCCAGCAGCCAAGATCGAACTCCCGGGGAGCTGTTTTTT.

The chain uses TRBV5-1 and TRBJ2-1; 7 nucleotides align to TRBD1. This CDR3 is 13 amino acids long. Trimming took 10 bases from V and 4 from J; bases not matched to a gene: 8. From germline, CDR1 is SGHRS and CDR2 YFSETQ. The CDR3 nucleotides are TGCGCCTCCGCGGACAGGACTTACAATGAGCAGTTCTTC. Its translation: CASADRTYNEQFF.

CDR3 amino acids: CASSLGGLALGYTF. For the CDR3, the DNA is TGTGCCAGCAGCTTGGGAGGTTTGGCGCTTGGCTACACCTTC. This rearrangement joins TRBV5-8 to TRBJ1-2, with unresolved D. CDR3 length: 14 amino acids. The germline V and J ends were trimmed by 0 bases and 7 bases, with 13 bases remaining between them. The germline V gene has CDR1 SGHTS and CDR2 YDEGEE.

This CDR3 is CASSLAPGQVSYEQYF. In DNA form, the CDR3 reads TGCGCCAGCAGCTTGGCCCCGGGACAGGTGTCCTACGAGCAGTACTTC. The chain employs TRBV5-1 and TRBJ2-7, with 8 bases matching TRBD1. V dropped 0 bases and J dropped 1; count of bases not matched to a gene: 6. Germline CDR1 SGHRS, CDR2 YFSETQ. There are 16 residues in the CDR3. The variable domain in full, with the rest retrieved from reference TRBV5-1 and TRBJ2-7, is KAGVTQTPRYLIKTRGQQVTLSCSPISGHRSVSWYQQTPGQGLQFLFEYFSETQRNKGNFPGRFSGRQFSNSRSEMNVSTLELGDSALYLCASSLAPGQVSYEQYFGPGTRLTVT.

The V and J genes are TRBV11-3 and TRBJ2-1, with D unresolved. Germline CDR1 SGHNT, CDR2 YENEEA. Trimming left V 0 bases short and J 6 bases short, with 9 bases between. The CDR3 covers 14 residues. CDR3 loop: CASSLDPVTNEQFF. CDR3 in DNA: TGTGCCAGCAGCTTAGACCCGGTTACCAATGAGCAGTTCTTC.

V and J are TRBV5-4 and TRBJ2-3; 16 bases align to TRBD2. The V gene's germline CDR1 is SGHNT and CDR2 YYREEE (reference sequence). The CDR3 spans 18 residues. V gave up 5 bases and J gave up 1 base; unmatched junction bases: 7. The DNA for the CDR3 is TGTGCCAGCAGTCCGGGACTAGCGGGAGGGCCTGGCACAGATACGCAGTATTTT. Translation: CASSPGLAGGPGTDTQYF.

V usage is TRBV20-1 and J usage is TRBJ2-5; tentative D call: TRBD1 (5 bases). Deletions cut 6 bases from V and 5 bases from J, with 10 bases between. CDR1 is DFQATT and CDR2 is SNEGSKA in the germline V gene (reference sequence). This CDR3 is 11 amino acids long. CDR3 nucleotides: TGCAGTGCCAGGGCCTCGGAGACCCAGTACTTC. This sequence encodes CSARASETQYF.